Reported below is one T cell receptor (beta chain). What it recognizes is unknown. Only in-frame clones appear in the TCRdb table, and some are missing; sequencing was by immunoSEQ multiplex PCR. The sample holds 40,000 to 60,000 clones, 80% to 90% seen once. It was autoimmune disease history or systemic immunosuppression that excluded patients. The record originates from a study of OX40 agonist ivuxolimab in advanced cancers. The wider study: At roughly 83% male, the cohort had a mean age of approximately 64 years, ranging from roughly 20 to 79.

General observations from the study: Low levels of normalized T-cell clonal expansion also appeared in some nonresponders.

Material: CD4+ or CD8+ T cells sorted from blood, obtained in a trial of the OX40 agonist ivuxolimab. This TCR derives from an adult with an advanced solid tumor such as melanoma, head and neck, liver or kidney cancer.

The CDR3 DNA reads as TGTGCCAGCAGCTTAACGGGAGGGGCAGAGACCCAGTACTTC. Protein product: CASSLTGGAETQYF. The chain employs TRBV7-3 and TRBJ2-5, with 7 nucleotides matching TRBD2. The germline V gene has CDR1 SGHTA and CDR2 FQGTGA. The CDR3 sequence is 14 residues long. After removal of 0 bases from V and 4 bases from J, the junction contained 2 bases not matched to a gene.